What follows describes a single T cell receptor beta chain. The sample belongs to a study of blood T cell repertoires in COVID-19. Turning to the study itself: From the United States, Italy and Spain came samples of acute and convalescent COVID-19. PBMCs, B-cell-depleted T cells, or T cells provided the cDNA or gDNA that made up the material.

In the original analysis: The assay estimated nucleated cells by amplifying reference gene primers. Profiling relied on immunoSEQ multiplex PCR, and the TCRdb table lists in-frame clones only, not all of them. The DNA gave D and trimming, while V, J and clone size come from that table. The data hold roughly 190,000 clones, with under 90% observed a single time. The sequenced material came from peripheral blood. The receptor was derived from a man between 60 and 75 years old with acute or convalescent COVID-19.

The CDR3 spells CASRPRDSPLHF. The CDR3 coding sequence is TGTGCCAGCAGGCCGAGAGATTCACCCCTCCACTTT. V usage is TRBV12-3 or TRBV12-4 and J usage is TRBJ1-6; no clear D. The V and J ends lost 6 bases and 8 bases respectively, with 8 bases between them. This CDR3 is built from 12 residues.